This TCR beta chain was observed in a study of blood T cells in healthy people across ages. Findings and caveats of the study: With age, beta diversity per million T cells declined roughly linearly, significantly by over 35.

A remark on this clonotype: Its antigen is not known.

Sample-barcoded 5' priming and a J-beta primer mix drove a second PCR of roughly 7 to 11 cycles. One entry per CDR3 protein, called by TCRdb with MiXCR from the 5' RACE reads. Of about 1.5 million distinct CDR3 sequences listed, about 42% are singletons. Source material: blood. This clonotype originated in a young woman in good health.

CDR3 nucleotide sequence: TGTGCCAGCAGTTTCGGGCCCGAACACTACGAGCAGTACTTC. Translating gives CASSFGPEHYEQYF. The J gene is TRBJ2-5, the V gene TRBV27, with no clear D. The J call is doubtful: the DNA matches TRBJ2-7 better. Germline CDR1 is MNHEY and CDR2 is SMNVEV (reference sequence). The length of the CDR3 is 14 residues.